The clone carrying this TCR beta chain occurred once. The entry originates in a study of blood T cell repertoires in COVID-19. V dropped 3 bases and J dropped 0 bases, with 11 bases sitting between them. Looked up from germline, CDR1 is ENHRY and CDR2 is SYGVKD. The CDR3 sequence is 15 residues long. Some clones are missing from TCRdb's copy, which holds only in-frame ones; the method was immunoSEQ multiplex PCR. The table has roughly 400,000 clones, around 90% seen once. V gene TRBV10-3 combines with J gene TRBJ1-2; D unclear. The sequencing sample was made of PBMCs or T cells enriched from blood (not recorded which). The source is a man between 18 and 35 years old who had recovered from COVID-19. CDR3 sequence reads: CAISEGGLANYGYTF. CDR3 DNA: TGTGCCATCAGTGAAGGTGGCCTAGCTAACTATGGCTACACCTTC.